This T cell receptor beta chain was sequenced in a study of cytomegalovirus exposure and HLA in healthy donors (TCRdb year 2017). Broadly, across the study: A later analysis indicated that the 120 or so validation repertoires were generated on the platform also employed for the approximately 700 repertoires of the first cohort. The study combined high-throughput TCR immunosequencing, statistical association of individual TCRs with disease status, and machine learning to predict cytomegalovirus infection status. In addition to the first cohort of 666 subjects, a separate validation cohort of under 150 different subjects was used. The aim of the study was to test whether cataloging public T cell receptors could identify signatures of past pathogen exposure. On the study overall, not on this receptor specifically: A few of the identified cytomegalovirus-associated TCR beta chains were confirmed in vitro to be specific for cytomegalovirus antigens. In the study, some 180 TCR beta chains were listed as associated with cytomegalovirus. In a later analysis, TCRs clustered in the first cohort were found to also tend to co-occur in the roughly 130 validation repertoires, with 85% to 95% of cluster scores above 0. The authors suggested that the approach could potentially be generalized to other disease states and immunological phenotypes. While some public TCRs were present in many individuals, most TCR sequences turned up only very rarely across donors. In both the original and validation cohorts, the classifier was reported to diagnose cytomegalovirus status with high specificity and sensitivity. A later analysis lacked HLA typing for the validation cohort, so it scored co-occurrence in that cohort across all 110 or so repertoires.

The library was generated by the immunoSEQ multiplex PCR assay. On the study's bioinformatics: To diagnose cytomegalovirus status from the catalog of TCR beta chain sequences, a statistical classification framework was built. Sourced from immuneACCESS, this table was stored by TCRdb with only in-frame sequences that have V and J called. A share of the clones is absent; for the studies checked, an unresolved V gene accounts for under half, and the remainder has no known explanation. V, J and clone size derive from that table, while D and trimming were established from the DNA sequence. The sample profile shows approximately 200,000 clones; approximately 78% of them were found once. The biggest ten clones account for around 1.2% of the sample. As for this clone: This clone's antigen is unknown. No quality values exist for individual bases; no much larger clone is one base distant.

The CDR3, cysteine through phenylalanine, is 17 amino acids long. Only the CDR3 DNA is retained, 51 bases long and in frame from the first base. Looking up the germline V gene (reference sequence) yields CDR1 SGHNT and CDR2 YYREEE. The junction shows trimming of 7 bases on V and 5 bases on J, plus 24 bases between the germline ends. The donors were included in the validation cohort of around 120 subjects, a group kept apart from the roughly 730-subject first cohort. The rearrangement joined TRBV5-4 to TRBJ2-2, and possibly TRBD2, on 6 matching bases. The sample consisted of PBMCs. The sequence came from a woman between 25 and 40 years old in good health and CMV-seronegative. In nucleotide form, the sequence is TGTGCCAGCGGACGCTCACTAGCAGGTTTTCAGACCGGGGAGCTGTTTTTT. Its coded protein is CASGRSLAGFQTGELFF.